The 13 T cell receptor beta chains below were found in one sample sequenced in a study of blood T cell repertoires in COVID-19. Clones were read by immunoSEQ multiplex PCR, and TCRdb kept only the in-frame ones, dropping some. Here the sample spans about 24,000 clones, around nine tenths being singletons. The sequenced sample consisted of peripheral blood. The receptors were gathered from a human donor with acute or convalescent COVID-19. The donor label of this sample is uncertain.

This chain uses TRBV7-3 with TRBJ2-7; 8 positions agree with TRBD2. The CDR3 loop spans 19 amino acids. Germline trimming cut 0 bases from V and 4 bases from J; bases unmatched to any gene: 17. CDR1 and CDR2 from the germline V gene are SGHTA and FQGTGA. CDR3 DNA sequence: TGTGCCAGCAGCTTAACCCCCCAGGGTAGCGGGGATCCTGAGTACGAGCAGTACTTC. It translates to CASSLTPQGSGDPEYEQYF.

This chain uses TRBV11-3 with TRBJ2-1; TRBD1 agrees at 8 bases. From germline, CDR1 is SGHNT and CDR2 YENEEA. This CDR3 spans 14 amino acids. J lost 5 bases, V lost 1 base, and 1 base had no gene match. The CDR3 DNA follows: TGTGCCAGCAGCTTAGGGGGACAGGACAATGAGCAGTTCTTC. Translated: CASSLGGQDNEQFF.

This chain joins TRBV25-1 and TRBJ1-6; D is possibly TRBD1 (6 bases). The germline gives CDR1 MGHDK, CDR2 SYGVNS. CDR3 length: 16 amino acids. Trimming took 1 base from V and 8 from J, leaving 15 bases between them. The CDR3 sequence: CASSEWEWTVDSPLHF. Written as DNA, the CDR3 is TGTGCCAGCAGTGAATGGGAGTGGACAGTCGATTCACCCCTCCACTTT.

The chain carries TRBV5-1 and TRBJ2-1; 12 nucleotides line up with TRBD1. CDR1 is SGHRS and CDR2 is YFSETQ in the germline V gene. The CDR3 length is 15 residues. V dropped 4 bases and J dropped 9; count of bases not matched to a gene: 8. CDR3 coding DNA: TGCGCCAGCAGCCCGGGACAGGGGGCGACCTTTGAGCAGTTCTTC. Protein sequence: CASSPGQGATFEQFF.

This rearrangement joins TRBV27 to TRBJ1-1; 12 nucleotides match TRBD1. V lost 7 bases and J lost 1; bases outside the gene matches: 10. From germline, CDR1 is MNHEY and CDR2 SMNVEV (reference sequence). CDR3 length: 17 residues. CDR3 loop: CASTVRGTGGSNTEAFF. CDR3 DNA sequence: TGTGCCAGCACGGTTCGAGGGACAGGGGGCTCGAACACTGAAGCTTTCTTT.

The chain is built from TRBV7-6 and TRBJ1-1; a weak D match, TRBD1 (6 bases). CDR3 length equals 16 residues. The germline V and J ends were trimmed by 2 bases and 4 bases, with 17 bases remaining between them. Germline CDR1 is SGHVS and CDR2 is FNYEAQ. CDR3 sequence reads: CASSLYEGGEVTEAFF. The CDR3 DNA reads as TGTGCCAGCAGCTTATATGAGGGGGGGGAAGTCACTGAAGCTTTCTTT.

The CDR3 spells CASSLYGTTSTDTQYF. The CDR3 DNA follows: TGTGCCAGCAGCCTATACGGGACTACCAGCACAGATACGCAGTATTTT. V gene TRBV7-8 combines with J gene TRBJ2-3; the match to TRBD2 covers 7 bases. J gave up 0 bases and V 5 bases, and 8 bases lay outside the gene matches. Germline loops: CDR1 SGHVS, CDR2 FQNEAQ. This CDR3 region has 16 residues.

CDR3 in amino acids: CSVKNSGEKLFF. The CDR3, as DNA: TGCAGCGTAAAAAACTCGGGTGAAAAACTGTTTTTT. V is TRBV29-1 and J is TRBJ1-4; D not resolved. This CDR3 has 12 amino acids. V lost 6 bases and J lost 7, with 12 bases in between. CDR1 and CDR2 (germline): SQVTM, ANQGSEA.

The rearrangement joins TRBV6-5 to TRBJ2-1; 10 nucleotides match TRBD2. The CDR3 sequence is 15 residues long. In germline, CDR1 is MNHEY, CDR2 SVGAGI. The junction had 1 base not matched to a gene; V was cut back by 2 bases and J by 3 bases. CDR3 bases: TGTGCCAGCAGTTACGGACTAGCGGTCTACAATGAGCAGTTCTTC. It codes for CASSYGLAVYNEQFF.

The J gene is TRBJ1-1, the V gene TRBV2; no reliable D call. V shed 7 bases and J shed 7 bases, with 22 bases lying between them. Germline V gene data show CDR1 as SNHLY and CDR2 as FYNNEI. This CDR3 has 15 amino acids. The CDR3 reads CASIDLGGGLGEAFF. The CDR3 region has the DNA TGTGCCAGCATTGATTTGGGAGGAGGGTTGGGTGAAGCTTTCTTT. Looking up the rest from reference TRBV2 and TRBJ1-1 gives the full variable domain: EPEVTQTPSHQVTQMGQEVILRCVPISNHLYFYWYRQILGQKVEFLVSFYNNEISEKSEIFDDQFSVERPDGSNFTLKIRSTKLEDSAMYFCASIDLGGGLGEAFFGQGTRLTVV.

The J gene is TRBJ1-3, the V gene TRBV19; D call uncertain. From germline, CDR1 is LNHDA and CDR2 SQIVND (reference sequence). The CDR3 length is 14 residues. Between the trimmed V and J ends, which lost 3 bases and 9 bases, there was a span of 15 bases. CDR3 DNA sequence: TGTGCCAGTAGTATTCAGGCCCGGGGTGCCACCATATATTTT. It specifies CASSIQARGATIYF.

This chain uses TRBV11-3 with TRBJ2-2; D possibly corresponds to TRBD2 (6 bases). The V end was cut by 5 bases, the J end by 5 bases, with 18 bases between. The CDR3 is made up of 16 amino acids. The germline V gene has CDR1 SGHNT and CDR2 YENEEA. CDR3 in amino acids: CASSPRSGEATGELFF. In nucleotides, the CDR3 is TGTGCCAGCAGCCCGAGGTCCGGGGAGGCGACCGGGGAGCTGTTTTTT.

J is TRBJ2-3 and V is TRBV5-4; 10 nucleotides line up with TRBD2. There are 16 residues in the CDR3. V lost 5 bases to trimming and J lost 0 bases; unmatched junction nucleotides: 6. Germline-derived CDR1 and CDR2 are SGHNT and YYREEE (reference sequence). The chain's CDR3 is CASSVGLAASTDTQYF. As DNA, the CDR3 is TGTGCCAGCAGTGTAGGACTAGCGGCTAGCACAGATACGCAGTATTTT. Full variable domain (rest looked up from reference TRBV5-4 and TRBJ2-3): ETGVTQSPTHLIKTRGQQVTLRCSSQSGHNTVSWYQQALGQGPQFIFQYYREEENGRGNFPPRFSGLQFPNYSSELNVNALELDDSALYLCASSVGLAASTDTQYFGPGTRLTVL.